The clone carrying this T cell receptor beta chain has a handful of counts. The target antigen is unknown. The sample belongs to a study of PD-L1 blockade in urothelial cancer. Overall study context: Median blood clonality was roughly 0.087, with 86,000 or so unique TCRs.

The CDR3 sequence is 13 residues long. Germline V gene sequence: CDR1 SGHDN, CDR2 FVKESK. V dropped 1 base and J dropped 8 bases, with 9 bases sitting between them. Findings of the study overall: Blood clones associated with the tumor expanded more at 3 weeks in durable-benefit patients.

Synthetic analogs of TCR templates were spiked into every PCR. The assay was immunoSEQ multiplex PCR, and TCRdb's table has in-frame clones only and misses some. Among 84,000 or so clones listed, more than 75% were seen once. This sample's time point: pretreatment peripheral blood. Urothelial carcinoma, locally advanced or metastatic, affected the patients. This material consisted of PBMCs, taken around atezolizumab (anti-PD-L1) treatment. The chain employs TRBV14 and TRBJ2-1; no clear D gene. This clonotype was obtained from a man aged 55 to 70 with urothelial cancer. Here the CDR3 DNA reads TGTGCCAGCAGCCAAGTCCCCACTTATGAGCAGTTCTTC. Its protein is CASSQVPTYEQFF. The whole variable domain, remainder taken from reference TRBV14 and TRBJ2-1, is EAGVTQFPSHSVIEKGQTVTLRCDPISGHDNLYWYRRVMGKEIKFLLHFVKESKQDESGMPNNRFLAERTGGTYSTLKVQPAELEDSGVYFCASSQVPTYEQFFGPGTRLTVL.